The 22 T cell receptor beta chains in this list originate from one sample, sequenced in a study of T cell responses to AZD1222 COVID-19 vaccine. Here immunoSEQ multiplex PCR was the method, and the copy in TCRdb shows in-frame clones only, minus some. This sample has about 25,000 clones, with over 75% found just once. The sample was peripheral blood, taken 28 days after the second AZD1222 dose. These receptors were taken from an adult who received the AZD1222 COVID-19 vaccine.

The chain employs TRBV6-2 or TRBV6-3 and TRBJ2-7; D tentatively reads TRBD1 or TRBD2 (5 bases each). V was clipped by 2 bases and J by 6 bases, with 11 bases between them. The germline CDR1 and CDR2 sequences are MNHEY and SVGEGT. This CDR3 has 13 residues. CDR3 DNA sequence: TGTGCCAGCAGTTACGTGAATGGGGGCGAGCAGTACTTC. It codes for CASSYVNGGEQYF.

CDR3 sequence reads: CASSFEGAFHNEQFF. The CDR3 bases are TGCGCCAGCAGCTTCGAGGGGGCTTTCCACAATGAGCAGTTCTTC. The chain couples TRBV5-1 to TRBJ2-1; 7 nucleotides line up with TRBD1. The CDR3 is 15 amino acids. The junction had 7 bases not matched to a gene; V was cut back by 2 bases and J by 5 bases. The germline CDR1 and CDR2 sequences are SGHRS and YFSETQ. The variable domain in full, with the rest retrieved from reference TRBV5-1 and TRBJ2-1, is KAGVTQTPRYLIKTRGQQVTLSCSPISGHRSVSWYQQTPGQGLQFLFEYFSETQRNKGNFPGRFSGRQFSNSRSEMNVSTLELGDSALYLCASSFEGAFHNEQFFGPGTRLTVL.

DNA of the CDR3: TGTGCCAGCAGTGAGTCTGCTAACTATGGCTACACCTTC. Its translation is CASSESANYGYTF. V and J are TRBV6-1 and TRBJ1-2; D not resolved. The CDR3 totals 13 residues. Trimming left V 3 bases short and J 0 bases short, with 5 bases between. Germline lookup yields CDR1 MNHNS and CDR2 SASEGT.

The chain links TRBV27 to TRBJ2-7, with D maybe TRBD2 (6 bases). The germline V gene encodes CDR1 MNHEY and CDR2 SMNVEV (reference sequence). The ends were cut back, 5 bases at V and 4 bases at J, with 12 bases in the middle. CDR3 length equals 13 residues. The CDR3 nucleotides are TGTGCCAGCAGTCCAGGGACTTATTACGAGCAGTACTTC. It is translated as CASSPGTYYEQYF.

In this sample, this clone turned up a few times. The rearrangement uses TRBV5-1 and TRBJ1-1; D not certain. Trimming pared 0 bases from V and 1 base from J, leaving 4 bases between. The V gene's germline CDR1 is SGHRS and CDR2 YFSETQ. This CDR3 has 13 residues. The CDR3 protein is CASSLVWNTEAFF. CDR3 bases: TGCGCCAGCAGCTTGGTTTGGAACACTGAAGCTTTCTTT.

This chain links TRBV5-1 with TRBJ2-3, with 9 bases fitting TRBD2. CDR1 is SGHRS and CDR2 is YFSETQ in the germline V gene. The CDR3 is 16 amino acids. The trim removed 3 bases at V and 2 bases at J, leaving 7 bases unmatched. This chain's CDR3 is CASSSGTSQVTDTQYF. The CDR3 DNA sequence: TGCGCCAGCAGCTCCGGGACTAGCCAAGTCACAGATACGCAGTATTTT.

CDR3 region: CASSLPTPGYGSPLHF. CDR3 DNA sequence: TGTGCCAGCAGCCTGCCCACCCCGGGCTATGGATCACCCCTCCACTTT. This chain uses TRBV11-2 with TRBJ1-6; unclear D gene. Trimming pared 5 bases from V and 10 bases from J, leaving 21 bases between. This CDR3 contains 16 residues. The germline gives CDR1 SGHAT, CDR2 FQNNGV.

V usage is TRBV2 and J usage is TRBJ2-3, with D unclear. The CDR3 length is 13 residues. The germline gives CDR1 SNHLY, CDR2 FYNNEI. V was pared by 6 bases and J by 3 bases, with 10 bases between. The CDR3 DNA sequence: TGTGCCAGCAGGTTAGAATTTACAGATACGCAGTATTTT. It specifies CASRLEFTDTQYF.

In the case of this clone: Sequence at one end of the junction differs from germline and may be a read error. In DNA, the CDR3 is TGTGCTAGCAGCTTAGGGACAGACGGTGAGCAGTTCTTC. This gives the protein CASSLGTDGEQFF. The V gene is TRBV7-7, the J gene TRBJ2-1, with 7 bases lining up with TRBD1. This CDR3 comprises 13 residues. Per the germline V gene, CDR1 is SSHAT and CDR2 is FNYEAQ (reference sequence).

The chain combines TRBV27 with TRBJ2-7, with 11 bases matching TRBD2. Per germline, CDR1 MNHEY and CDR2 SMNVEV (reference sequence). CDR3 size: 15 residues. The junction had 5 bases not matched to a gene; V was cut back by 5 bases and J by 2 bases. CDR3: CASSPGLAETYEQYF. In DNA, the CDR3 is TGTGCCAGCAGTCCGGGACTAGCGGAGACCTACGAGCAGTACTTC.

This clone was detected a few times. The chain carries TRBV2 and TRBJ1-4; 7 bases fit TRBD1. V lost 10 bases to trimming and J lost 10 bases; unmatched junction nucleotides: 12. Germline V lookup: CDR1 SNHLY, CDR2 FYNNEI. The CDR3 sequence is 13 residues long. CDR3 sequence reads: CATGQATPGKLFF. The CDR3 DNA sequence: TGTGCCACAGGACAGGCGACACCCGGAAAACTGTTTTTT.

The rearrangement joins TRBV18 to TRBJ2-2, with TRBD1 identical over 8 bases. Trimming took 0 bases from V and 7 from J; bases not matched to a gene: 13. There are 18 residues in the CDR3. CDR1 KGHSH and CDR2 LQKENI come from the germline V gene. The CDR3 here is CASSPPGRGLEYGGELFF. The CDR3 DNA sequence: TGTGCCAGCTCACCACCGGGCAGGGGGCTAGAGTACGGCGGGGAGCTGTTTTTT.

The rearrangement uses TRBV28 and TRBJ1-5; D is uncertain. With 5 bases removed from V and 7 bases from J, the gap between germline ends came to 12 bases. CDR3 size: 13 residues. Germline loops: CDR1 MDHEN, CDR2 SYDVKM. CDR3 sequence: CASSERAGQPQHF. CDR3 in DNA: TGTGCCAGCAGTGAAAGGGCAGGCCAGCCCCAGCATTTT.

The gene calls are TRBV6-2 or TRBV6-3 and TRBJ2-7, with D tentatively TRBD1 (5 bases). This CDR3 is 15 amino acids long. V gave up 0 bases and J gave up 7 bases, with 16 bases separating them. Germline assignment: CDR1 MNHEY and CDR2 SVGEGT. The CDR3, as DNA: TGTGCCAGCAGTTACTCGTCAGGGCAGAGCTATGAGCAGTACTTC. It yields the protein CASSYSSGQSYEQYF.

This clone turned up a few times. The chain employs TRBV5-6 and TRBJ2-1, with D perhaps matching TRBD1 (7 bases). This CDR3 contains 15 residues. Germline CDR1 is SGHDT and CDR2 is YYEEEE. V lost 3 bases and J lost 2, with 12 bases in between. CDR3 region: CASSWGDRAYNEQFF. The CDR3, as DNA: TGTGCCAGCAGCTGGGGGGACAGAGCCTACAATGAGCAGTTCTTC.

This sequence joins TRBV30 and TRBJ1-5; unclear D gene. Looked up from germline, CDR1 is GTSNPN and CDR2 is SVGIG (reference sequence). Trimming shortened V by 4 bases and J by 0 bases, and 10 bases separated the two germline ends. The CDR3 length is 14 residues. CDR3 DNA: TGTGCCTGGAACGGAGGCCATAGCAATCAGCCCCAGCATTTT. Protein: CAWNGGHSNQPQHF.

The rearrangement joins TRBV7-3 to TRBJ2-5; D unresolved. In germline, CDR1 is SGHTA, CDR2 FQGTGA. CDR3 length equals 14 residues. Trimming pared 1 base from V and 2 bases from J, leaving 8 bases between. The CDR3 nucleotides are TGTGCCAGCAGCTTAAGGGTTAGACAAGAGACCCAGTACTTC. Translating gives CASSLRVRQETQYF.

V is TRBV19 and J is TRBJ1-1; D ambiguous. This CDR3 region has 13 residues. Germline values: CDR1 LNHDA, CDR2 SQIVND (reference sequence). V lost 5 bases, J lost 0 bases, and 7 bases lay in between. The CDR3, as DNA: TGTGCCAGTAGTTCTGACCTGAACACTGAAGCTTTCTTT. Translating it yields CASSSDLNTEAFF.

The rearrangement uses TRBV30 and TRBJ2-7, with D unclear. Per the germline V gene, CDR1 is GTSNPN and CDR2 is SVGIG (reference sequence). This CDR3 has 14 residues. V shed 0 bases and J shed 0 bases, with 9 bases lying between them. This CDR3 is CAWSVAQSSYEQYF. CDR3 nucleotide sequence: TGTGCCTGGAGTGTCGCACAAAGCTCCTACGAGCAGTACTTC.

V is TRBV21-1 and J is TRBJ1-2. TRBV21-1 is given as a pseudogene. CDR3 size: 12 residues. This CDR3 is CASSGSNYGYTF. Here the CDR3 DNA reads TGTGCCAGCAGCGGGTCTAACTATGGCTACACCTTC.

The rearrangement uses TRBV11-2 and TRBJ1-6; TRBD1 might be the D (6 bases). V lost 3 bases and J lost 7, with 7 bases in between. There are 13 residues in the CDR3. Germline CDR1 is SGHAT and CDR2 is FQNNGV. CDR3 DNA: TGTGCCAGCAGCTTTCAGGGGAATTCACCCCTCCACTTT. This encodes CASSFQGNSPLHF.

The CDR3 bases are TGTGCCACCAGCAGGGGACAGGAGGCCACTGAAGCTTTCTTT. It translates to CATSRGQEATEAFF. The V call is TRBV15, the J call TRBJ1-1; 8 nucleotides line up with TRBD1. The length of the CDR3 is 14 residues. The ends lost 3 bases at V and 4 bases at J; junction bases unmatched: 4. Germline V CDR1 and CDR2: LNHNV, YYDKDF (reference sequence).